The present T cell receptor (beta chain) was sequenced within a study of somatic mutations in cytotoxic T cells in rheumatoid arthritis. Here immunoSEQ multiplex PCR was the method, and the copy in TCRdb shows in-frame clones only, minus some. The data contain 23,000 or so clones, 80% to 90% of them singletons. The CDR3 spans 14 residues. Germline values: CDR1 MNHEY, CDR2 SVGAGI. Trimming pared 7 bases from V and 8 bases from J, leaving 20 bases between. For this clone: What it binds is unknown.

Study results and caveats: Healthy controls showed no age-related rise in CD8+ clonality, whereas rheumatoid arthritis patients did.

The sequencing sample was made of CD8+ T cells sorted from blood. The receptor's source is an adult with rheumatoid arthritis. The chain employs TRBV6-5 and TRBJ1-2; D unclear. CDR3 sequence reads: CASTYLGSLLGYTF. DNA of the CDR3: TGTGCCAGCACCTACCTAGGGTCCCTTTTGGGCTACACCTTC.